This T cell receptor (beta chain) came from a study of cytomegalovirus exposure and HLA in healthy donors. About the study: In a previous analysis, more than 90 million unique TCR beta sequences were found from about 190 million T cells.

The CDR3 covers 13 residues. PCR amplification relied on 60 Vbeta primers (plus 13 Jbeta primers). Sequenced by immunoSEQ multiplex PCR; TCRdb stores in-frame clones only, minus some. The table shows about 120,000 clones, with 60% to 85% occurring only once. Whereas donors were nominally healthy upon sampling, unrecorded immune exposures were probable. The receptor comes from a woman in her thirties or forties in good health and CMV-seropositive. The chain has TRBV1 and TRBJ2-7; TRBD2, as called in the table, went unchecked against the DNA. TRBV1 is termed a pseudogene. The sample comprised PBMCs. The CDR3, as DNA: TGCACCAGCATGCCGGGACTGGGCTACGAGCAGTACTTC. Its protein product is CTSMPGLGYEQYF.